The clone carrying this T cell receptor beta chain was seen only once. Antigen: not known. This sample was included in a study of T cell responses to AZD1222 COVID-19 vaccine. Whole-study findings and limits: After two AZD1222 doses, spike-specific TCR breadth and depth rose versus day 0. Seropositive at baseline were only a handful of AZD1222 recipients. Possibly, clonal diversity was underestimated; donors were largely white British and included more females.

Second-dose schedules of about 4 or about 12 weeks were combined. V was cut by 5 bases and J by 6 bases, with 13 bases left in between. CDR3 length: 13 amino acids. Looked up from germline, CDR1 is MNHEY and CDR2 is SVGAGI. Using immunoSEQ multiplex PCR, the repertoire was profiled, and TCRdb retains in-frame clones only, with some absent. This table holds fewer than 150,000 clones, 85% to 95% found once. The TCR originated in an adult who received the AZD1222 COVID-19 vaccine. The chain carries TRBV6-5 and TRBJ1-2; possible D gene TRBD1, 6 bases. The sample here was peripheral blood, taken 28 days after the second AZD1222 dose. The CDR3: CASSLGGPDGYTF. Here the CDR3 DNA reads TGTGCCAGCAGTCTCGGGGGGCCCGATGGCTACACCTTC.